These 20 T cell receptor beta chains came from one sample sequenced in a study of blood T cell repertoires in COVID-19. Clones were read by immunoSEQ multiplex PCR, and TCRdb kept only the in-frame ones, dropping some. The sample lists around 140,000 clones, roughly 87% seen once, with over 4% in the top ten. The sequencing sample was made of PBMCs or T cells enriched from blood (not recorded which). These receptors were obtained from a woman aged 35 to 49 who had been exposed to COVID-19.

This rearrangement joins TRBV27 to TRBJ1-6; no clear D. V was clipped by 2 bases and J by 9 bases, with 5 bases between them. Germline V gene data show CDR1 as MNHEY and CDR2 as SMNVEV (reference sequence). The CDR3 contains 12 residues. The CDR3 here is CASSLNGSPLHF. The CDR3 coding sequence is TGTGCCAGCAGTTTAAACGGTTCACCCCTCCACTTT.

CDR3 sequence reads: CASSGSQSQGTRTQYF. CDR3 DNA sequence: TGCGCCAGCAGCGGCTCCCAGAGCCAGGGCACCCGGACGCAGTATTTT. This chain uses TRBV5-1 with TRBJ2-3; D is perhaps TRBD1 (5 bases). V was clipped by 4 bases and J by 9 bases, with 24 bases between them. This CDR3 has 16 amino acids. Per the germline V gene, CDR1 is SGHRS and CDR2 is YFSETQ.

The V gene is TRBV2, the J gene TRBJ1-1; D is perhaps TRBD1 (5 bases). The CDR3 runs 13 residues. The germline V gene has CDR1 SNHLY and CDR2 FYNNEI. The V and J ends lost 6 bases and 8 bases respectively, with 16 bases between them. CDR3 in DNA: TGTGCCAGCAGCGTCTTGGGGGGAGGGGAAGCTTTCTTT. Encoded protein: CASSVLGGGEAFF. Full variable domain (rest looked up from reference TRBV2 and TRBJ1-1): EPEVTQTPSHQVTQMGQEVILRCVPISNHLYFYWYRQILGQKVEFLVSFYNNEISEKSEIFDDQFSVERPDGSNFTLKIRSTKLEDSAMYFCASSVLGGGEAFFGQGTRLTVV.

Many counts were recorded for this clone. The chain is built from TRBV9 and TRBJ2-1, with 13 nucleotides matching TRBD2. V dropped 4 bases and J dropped 6; count of bases not matched to a gene: 7. The CDR3 sequence is 16 residues long. The V gene's germline CDR1 is SGDLS and CDR2 YYNGEE. The CDR3 nucleotides read TGTGCCAGCAGCCTGCGACTAGCGGGGGGCTCCAATGAGCAGTTCTTC. Protein sequence: CASSLRLAGGSNEQFF. The full variable domain, rest sourced from reference TRBV9 and TRBJ2-1, is DSGVTQTPKHLITATGQRVTLRCSPRSGDLSVYWYQQSLDQGLQFLIQYYNGEERAKGNILERFSAQQFPDLHSELNLSSLELGDSALYFCASSLRLAGGSNEQFFGPGTRLTVL.

The chain carries TRBV5-1 and TRBJ2-3, with 14 bases identical to TRBD2. This CDR3 region has 16 residues. Germline lookup yields CDR1 SGHRS and CDR2 YFSETQ. Unmatched junction bases numbered 4, after V lost 4 bases and J lost 3 bases. The CDR3 coding sequence is TGCGCCAGCAGCCCGCGGACTAGCGGGGGGACAGATACGCAGTATTTT. This gives the protein CASSPRTSGGTDTQYF. The complete variable domain, with remaining parts taken from reference TRBV5-1 and TRBJ2-3, reads KAGVTQTPRYLIKTRGQQVTLSCSPISGHRSVSWYQQTPGQGLQFLFEYFSETQRNKGNFPGRFSGRQFSNSRSEMNVSTLELGDSALYLCASSPRTSGGTDTQYFGPGTRLTVL.

The chain couples TRBV3-1 (or the pseudogene TRBV3-2) to TRBJ2-7; 8 bases line up with TRBD2. Unmatched junction bases numbered 18, after V lost 1 base and J lost 4 bases. Germline CDR1 is LGHDT and CDR2 is YNNKEL (reference sequence). This CDR3 comprises 19 residues. In DNA, the CDR3 is TGTGCCAGCAGCCAAGGTTTGACAGGACTCCGGACTAGCAGGTACGAGCAGTACTTC. Translation gives CASSQGLTGLRTSRYEQYF.

The chain recombines TRBV24-1 with TRBJ2-1; 8 nucleotides line up with TRBD1. The CDR3 is 15 amino acids. The V gene end was trimmed by 1 base and the J gene end by 6 bases; junction bases not matched to a gene: 4. Germline V gives CDR1 KGHDR, CDR2 SFDVKD. The CDR3 loop is CATSDLPDRGNEQFF. The CDR3 bases are TGTGCCACCAGTGATTTACCCGACAGGGGCAATGAGCAGTTCTTC.

The chain joins TRBV28 to TRBJ2-2; TRBD1 is a possible D gene (5 bases). There are 17 residues in the CDR3. Trimming stripped 7 bases from V and 5 bases from J, with 23 bases between. Germline values: CDR1 MDHEN, CDR2 SYDVKM. DNA for the CDR3: TGTGCCAGCAACCCGTTTCCGGTCAAGGGGCGAACCGGGGAGCTGTTTTTT. Protein sequence: CASNPFPVKGRTGELFF.

The chain combines TRBV5-6 with TRBJ1-1; a possible D gene is TRBD1 (6 bases). The germline V and J ends were trimmed by 2 bases and 2 bases, with 7 bases remaining between them. This CDR3 is built from 13 residues. Germline V gene sequence: CDR1 SGHDT, CDR2 YYEEEE. The CDR3: CASSLQGNTEAFF. The CDR3 DNA sequence: TGTGCCAGCAGCTTACAGGGAAACACTGAAGCTTTCTTT. The entire variable domain, with the rest obtained from reference TRBV5-6 and TRBJ1-1, is as follows: DAGVTQSPTHLIKTRGQQVTLRCSPKSGHDTVSWYQQALGQGPQFIFQYYEEEERQRGNFPDRFSGHQFPNYSSELNVNALLLGDSALYLCASSLQGNTEAFFGQGTRLTVV.

The chain couples TRBV18 to TRBJ1-1, with D tentatively TRBD1 (5 bases). The CDR3 totals 14 residues. Trimming left V 2 bases short and J 4 bases short, with 11 bases between. Germline values: CDR1 KGHSH, CDR2 LQKENI. Here the CDR3 DNA reads TGTGCCAGCTCACCAACGGGGGGTGGCACTGAAGCTTTCTTT. Translation gives CASSPTGGGTEAFF.

This CDR3 is CATSSRVGNYGYTF. In DNA form, the CDR3 reads TGTGCCACCAGCAGCAGGGTAGGGAACTATGGCTACACCTTC. The chain uses TRBV15 and TRBJ1-2, with a possible D match to TRBD1 (5 bases). This CDR3 comprises 14 residues. Trimming took 3 bases from V and 2 from J, leaving 10 bases between them. The V gene's germline CDR1 is LNHNV and CDR2 YYDKDF (reference sequence).

The chain combines TRBV29-1 with TRBJ2-5; weak D call: TRBD2 (5 bases). CDR1 and CDR2 from the germline V gene are SQVTM and ANQGSEA. Trimming left V 1 base short and J 0 bases short, with 9 bases between. This CDR3 has 14 amino acids. This CDR3 reads CSVEASLYQETQYF. DNA for the CDR3: TGCAGCGTTGAAGCTAGCTTGTACCAAGAGACCCAGTACTTC. Based on the CDR3 plus reference TRBV29-1 and TRBJ2-5, the full variable domain is SAVISQKPSRDICQRGTSLTIQCQVDSQVTMMFWYRQQPGQSLTLIATANQGSEATYESGFVIDKFPISRPNLTFSTLTVSNMSPEDSSIYLCSVEASLYQETQYFGPGTRLLVL.

DNA of the CDR3: TGTGCCAGCAGCCTTAGCGAGACAGCCAAAAACATTCAGTACTTC. It codes for CASSLSETAKNIQYF. The rearrangement uses TRBV7-9 and TRBJ2-4; perhaps TRBD2 as D (5 bases). Per germline, CDR1 SEHNR and CDR2 FQNEAQ (reference sequence). The CDR3 has 15 residues. V was shortened by 5 bases and J by 0 bases, with 11 bases between the two germline ends.

The gene calls are TRBV2 and TRBJ1-1, with D maybe TRBD1 (6 bases). This CDR3 contains 13 residues. The V and J ends lost 9 bases and 0 bases respectively, with 11 bases between them. Germline V CDR1 and CDR2: SNHLY, FYNNEI. As DNA, the CDR3 is TGTGCCAGACACAGGGACATGAACACTGAAGCTTTCTTT. Translation: CARHRDMNTEAFF.

This chain joins TRBV24-1 and TRBJ2-7, with D perhaps TRBD2 (5 bases). CDR3 length equals 15 residues. V lost 11 bases to trimming and J lost 1 base, with 20 bases between them. Germline-derived CDR1 and CDR2 are KGHDR and SFDVKD. The chain's CDR3 is CAISRAADESYEQYF. CDR3 coding DNA: TGTGCCATTAGCAGAGCGGCGGATGAATCCTACGAGCAGTACTTC.

The chain uses TRBV3-1 (or the pseudogene TRBV3-2) and TRBJ1-2; no definite D call. V lost 4 bases and J 1 base, leaving 16 bases between the germline ends. Germline CDR1 reads LGHDT; CDR2 reads YNNKEL (reference sequence). This CDR3 is built from 16 residues. The CDR3 DNA reads as TGTGCCAGCAGCCTTCGCACCCCCTTCGGTAACTATGGCTACACCTTC. It yields the protein CASSLRTPFGNYGYTF.

This chain links TRBV14 with TRBJ2-1; 9 bases are shared with TRBD2. The CDR3 sequence is 15 residues long. CDR1 and CDR2 from the germline V gene are SGHDN and FVKESK. J lost 4 bases, V lost 4 bases, and 5 bases had no gene match. The CDR3: CASSPSLAGYNEQFF. For the CDR3, the DNA is TGTGCCAGCAGCCCTTCTCTAGCGGGGTACAATGAGCAGTTCTTC.

The chain employs TRBV5-1 and TRBJ2-2; 7 nucleotides agree with TRBD1. Germline assignment: CDR1 SGHRS and CDR2 YFSETQ. This CDR3 is built from 14 residues. V was clipped by 4 bases and J by 5 bases; unmatched bases: 5. The CDR3 protein is CASSPDRQTGELFF. The CDR3 DNA is TGCGCCAGCAGCCCGGACAGGCAAACCGGGGAGCTGTTTTTT.

Only a few counts were recorded for this clone. The chain uses TRBV9 and TRBJ1-2; the D is unclear. The CDR3 consists of 12 residues. The germline CDR1 and CDR2 sequences are SGDLS and YYNGEE. Trimming shortened V by 4 bases and J by 6 bases, and 10 bases separated the two germline ends. The CDR3 sequence is CASSFPSDGYTF. DNA of the CDR3: TGTGCCAGCAGCTTCCCTTCGGATGGCTACACCTTC.

The chain has TRBV6-5 and TRBJ1-2; the D is unclear. In germline, CDR1 is MNHEY, CDR2 SVGAGI. The CDR3 sequence is 12 residues long. V shed 10 bases and J shed 5 bases, with 14 bases lying between them. The CDR3, as DNA: TGTGCCACCCAGGATGCCTTATATGGCTACACCTTC. It is translated as CATQDALYGYTF.